The clone carrying this T cell receptor (beta chain) was seen a handful of times. Its antigen is not identified. Germline loops: CDR1 LGHNA, CDR2 YSLEER. V shed 4 bases and J shed 1 base, with 13 bases lying between them. The CDR3 totals 15 residues. Described time point: baseline, week 1 (first vaccination visit). Treatment: pre-vaccination baseline after standard-of-care therapy. The table came from immunoSEQ multiplex PCR; TCRdb's copy has only in-frame clones and leaves some out. Among about 51,000 clones listed, roughly 80% were seen once. This sample was taken from a study of a mutant IDH1 vaccine in newly diagnosed glioma. Overall study results and limits: Induction of immune responses by the vaccine occurred in 85% to 95% of patients.

The specimen comprised PBMCs, sampled from a glioma patient treated with radiotherapy, temozolomide or both. The gene calls are TRBV4-3 and TRBJ1-1; D gene unclear. The TCR comes from a woman aged 35 to 49 with glioma. CDR3 loop: CASSPMTTENTEAFF. CDR3 nucleotide sequence: TGCGCCAGCAGCCCAATGACCACAGAGAACACTGAAGCTTTCTTT.